The 16 T cell receptor beta chains below all came from one sample that was sequenced in a study of technical replicates of blood from a few donors. Method: immunoSEQ multiplex PCR; TCRdb's copy keeps in-frame clones and lacks some. This sample carries some 87,000 clones, approximately 93% of them seen once, and the ten largest clones take 0.35% to 0.45%. The sample was T cells isolated from PBMCs. These receptors were taken from a human donor in good health.

The rearrangement links TRBV5-4 to TRBJ1-3; D not resolved. Trimming left V 4 bases short and J 4 bases short, with 9 bases between. The V gene's germline CDR1 is SGHNT and CDR2 YYREEE (reference sequence). The CDR3 contains 13 residues. This CDR3 is CASSPSVGNTIYF. The CDR3, as DNA: TGTGCCAGCAGCCCTTCGGTGGGAAACACCATATATTTT.

The V gene is TRBV6-1, the J gene TRBJ1-1; D might be TRBD1 (6 bases). The length of the CDR3 is 15 residues. Germline CDR1 MNHNS, CDR2 SASEGT. V lost 8 bases to trimming and J lost 1 base, with 17 bases between them. CDR3 amino acids: CASCQGFTANTEAFF. DNA for the CDR3: TGTGCCAGCTGCCAGGGGTTTACGGCGAACACTGAAGCTTTCTTT.

The J gene is TRBJ2-1, the V gene TRBV27; D is ambiguous. CDR1 and CDR2 from the germline V gene are MNHEY and SMNVEV (reference sequence). V was clipped by 3 bases and J by 9 bases, with 6 bases between them. The CDR3 loop spans 11 amino acids. The CDR3 sequence: CASSFRSEQFF. CDR3 nucleotides: TGTGCCAGCAGTTTTAGGAGTGAGCAGTTCTTC.

This sequence joins TRBV7-3 and TRBJ1-2, with 9 bases identical to TRBD1. The CDR3 has 13 amino acids. Germline lookup yields CDR1 SGHTA and CDR2 FQGTGA. Losses at the gene ends were 5 bases for V and 7 bases for J; bases not matched to a gene: 5. The CDR3 DNA reads as TGTGCCAGCAGCGGTACAGGGGGCTCTGGCTACACCTTC. It specifies CASSGTGGSGYTF.

V usage is TRBV18 and J usage is TRBJ1-5, with 8 positions matching TRBD1. V shed 6 bases and J 6 bases; nucleotides not matched to a gene: 7. CDR1 is KGHSH and CDR2 is LQKENI in the germline V gene. CDR3 length: 14 residues. This CDR3 reads CASSLDRATQPQHF. In DNA, the CDR3 is TGTGCCAGCTCCTTGGACAGGGCGACTCAGCCCCAGCATTTT.

The chain uses TRBV29-1 and TRBJ2-1; 9 bases are shared with TRBD2. The germline V gene has CDR1 SQVTM and CDR2 ANQGSEA. This CDR3 spans 15 amino acids. The J segment lost 4 bases and the V segment lost 3 bases, leaving 7 bases of the junction unmatched. The CDR3 is CSVDPASGAYNEQFF. CDR3 in DNA: TGCAGCGTTGATCCGGCTAGCGGGGCTTACAATGAGCAGTTCTTC.

The rearrangement uses TRBV29-1 and TRBJ1-2, with a possible D match to TRBD1 (6 bases). The CDR3 totals 13 residues. The germline V gene has CDR1 SQVTM and CDR2 ANQGSEA. Deletions cut 5 bases from V and 2 bases from J, with 12 bases between. CDR3 coding DNA: TGCAGCGTTAGTGAGGGACACAACTATGGCTACACCTTC. Translating it yields CSVSEGHNYGYTF.

The gene calls are TRBV21-1 and TRBJ2-7; the table's D call TRBD1 went unverified against the DNA. TRBV21-1 is classified as a pseudogene. This CDR3 is built from 15 residues. CDR3 protein: CASSQRGTEAYEQYF. CDR3 sequence (DNA): TGTGCCAGCAGCCAGAGAGGGACAGAGGCCTACGAGCAGTACTTC.

The chain is built from TRBV6-5 and TRBJ2-7; TRBD2 matches 8 bases. Per germline, CDR1 MNHEY and CDR2 SVGAGI. The CDR3 covers 15 residues. After removal of 2 bases from V and 0 bases from J, the junction contained 3 bases not matched to a gene. The CDR3 sequence: CASSYMGTSSYEQYF. Here the CDR3 DNA reads TGTGCCAGCAGTTACATGGGGACTAGCTCCTACGAGCAGTACTTC.

The CDR3 sequence: CASSPGTSRSTDTQYF. Written as DNA, the CDR3 is TGTGCCAGCAGCCCCGGGACTAGCCGGAGCACAGATACGCAGTATTTT. This sequence joins TRBV5-4 and TRBJ2-3; TRBD2 matches 9 bases. The germline V gene has CDR1 SGHNT and CDR2 YYREEE (reference sequence). This CDR3 contains 16 residues. The J segment lost 0 bases and the V segment lost 4 bases, leaving 6 bases of the junction unmatched.

The CDR3 nucleotides read TGTGCCAGCAGCCAAGGAGGGAATCAGCCCCAGCATTTT. It specifies CASSQGGNQPQHF. The rearrangement links TRBV4-2 to TRBJ1-5; D gene ambiguous. The CDR3 consists of 13 residues. Germline CDR1 and CDR2: LGHNA and YNFKEQ. Trimming took off 1 base at V and 4 bases at J, with 5 bases between the two ends.

The chain is built from TRBV6-5 and TRBJ2-3, with 7 bases fitting TRBD2. Trimming at V came to 2 bases and at J to 5 bases, leaving 10 bases not matched to a gene. Germline V gene data show CDR1 as MNHEY and CDR2 as SVGAGI. CDR3 length: 16 amino acids. CDR3 protein: CASSYHETSLGDTQYF. DNA for the CDR3: TGTGCCAGCAGTTACCATGAGACTAGCCTAGGAGATACGCAGTATTTT.

The chain combines TRBV25-1 with TRBJ1-5; unclear D gene. In germline, CDR1 is MGHDK, CDR2 SYGVNS. CDR3 size: 15 residues. V was pared by 6 bases and J by 4 bases, with 16 bases between. The CDR3: CASSPLGSPNQPQHF. The DNA of the CDR3 is TGTGCCAGCAGCCCTCTAGGCAGTCCTAATCAGCCCCAGCATTTT.

The V gene is TRBV6-5, the J gene TRBJ2-2, with 7 bases identical to TRBD2. V shed 10 bases, J shed 2 bases, and the junction held 10 bases outside the gene matches. This CDR3 region has 15 residues. Germline CDR1 is MNHEY and CDR2 is SVGAGI. The CDR3 DNA sequence: TGTGCCATTGTGGGAGGACTAGTTAACACCGGGGAGCTGTTTTTT. Translation gives CAIVGGLVNTGELFF.

The chain recombines TRBV9 with TRBJ2-7, with 13 bases aligning to TRBD2. The CDR3 is made up of 17 amino acids. With 0 bases clipped from V and 3 bases from J, the junction kept 6 bases outside the gene matches. Germline CDR1 reads SGDLS; CDR2 reads YYNGEE. DNA for the CDR3: TGTGCCAGCAGCGTAGGGGGGACTAGCGGGATGGTCTACGAGCAGTACTTC. Its protein product is CASSVGGTSGMVYEQYF.

This chain uses TRBV7-9 with TRBJ1-3, with D possibly TRBD1 on 6 matching bases. V was trimmed by 2 bases and J by 16 bases, leaving 18 bases between them. CDR3 size: 13 residues. Germline V gene lookup returns CDR1 SEHNR and CDR2 FQNEAQ (reference sequence). The CDR3 loop reads CASSLLADSSLYF. The CDR3 coding sequence is TGTGCCAGCAGCTTATTGGCGGACAGTTCCCTCTATTTT.